These 26 T cell receptor beta chains originate from one sample sequenced in a study of control samples from healthy donors and cancer patients. Using immunoSEQ multiplex PCR, the repertoire was profiled, and TCRdb retains in-frame clones only, with some absent. The data hold about 120,000 clones, with approximately 91% observed a single time. Specimen: blood. The receptors here all came from a young woman in good health.

The CDR3 loop reads CASSLERDREKLFF. In DNA, the CDR3 is TGTGCCAGCAGCTTAGAGCGGGACCGTGAAAAACTGTTTTTT. The chain carries TRBV7-8 and TRBJ1-4, with D possibly being TRBD1 (5 bases). The V gene's germline CDR1 is SGHVS and CDR2 FQNEAQ. The CDR3 runs 14 residues. The V end lost 1 base, the J end lost 7 bases, and 10 bases lay between the germline ends.

The V call is TRBV28, the J call TRBJ1-1, with a possible D match to TRBD1 (6 bases). V lost 2 bases to trimming and J lost 4 bases, with 17 bases between them. CDR1 and CDR2 (germline): MDHEN, SYDVKM. This CDR3 comprises 16 residues. The CDR3 DNA is TGTGCCAGCAGTTTAACCAGGGGAGGTTTCGTCACTGAAGCTTTCTTT. Its protein is CASSLTRGGFVTEAFF.

The rearrangement joins TRBV2 to TRBJ1-2; D gene ambiguous. The CDR3 is made up of 12 amino acids. Trimming removed 2 bases from V and 3 bases from J, with 4 bases in between. The germline gives CDR1 SNHLY, CDR2 FYNNEI. The CDR3 coding sequence is TGTGCCAGCAGTGAACGGGACTATGGCTACACCTTC. This sequence encodes CASSERDYGYTF.

The chain employs TRBV24-1 and TRBJ2-3; D is possibly TRBD2 (6 bases). CDR1 and CDR2 from the germline V gene are KGHDR and SFDVKD. Trimming stripped 3 bases from V and 6 bases from J, with 15 bases between. The CDR3 spans 15 residues. The CDR3 nucleotides are TGTGCCACCAGTGATCCCCGCGGGACGGCGGATACGCAGTATTTT. Amino acids: CATSDPRGTADTQYF.

The genes are TRBV3-1 (or the pseudogene TRBV3-2) and TRBJ1-2, with no clear D. The ends were cut back, 4 bases at V and 8 bases at J, with 17 bases in the middle. The CDR3 is 14 amino acids. Germline V gene lookup returns CDR1 LGHDT and CDR2 YNNKEL (reference sequence). The CDR3 here is CASSPTLGGKGYTF. The CDR3 nucleotides are TGTGCCAGCAGCCCTACCCTAGGAGGGAAAGGCTACACCTTC.

The genes are TRBV14 and TRBJ2-7; D remains unclear. CDR3 size: 14 residues. Trimming took off 0 bases at V and 0 bases at J, with 6 bases between the two ends. Germline CDR1 reads SGHDN; CDR2 reads FVKESK. The chain's CDR3 is CASSQEAFSYEQYF. The CDR3 DNA follows: TGTGCCAGCAGCCAAGAGGCCTTCTCCTACGAGCAGTACTTC.

The chain carries TRBV28 and TRBJ1-2, with 7 bases matching TRBD1. The germline gives CDR1 MDHEN, CDR2 SYDVKM. There are 12 residues in the CDR3. The CDR3 DNA reads TGTGCTATTCAGGGGGAAAACTATGGCTACACCTTC. Translated: CAIQGENYGYTF.

Here the CDR3 DNA reads TGTGCCAGCAGCTTATGGTTGGGGAGTCGGAACACTGAAGCTTTCTTT. The encoded protein is CASSLWLGSRNTEAFF. The V call is TRBV7-9, the J call TRBJ1-1; the D is unclear. The germline V and J ends were trimmed by 2 bases and 1 base, with 14 bases remaining between them. The germline gives CDR1 SEHNR, CDR2 FQNEAQ (reference sequence). The CDR3 spans 16 residues.

V usage is TRBV9 and J usage is TRBJ2-3; D is possibly TRBD1 (6 bases). The CDR3 contains 15 residues. Germline lookup yields CDR1 SGDLS and CDR2 YYNGEE. Trimming took off 1 base at V and 3 bases at J, with 12 bases between the two ends. CDR3 DNA sequence: TGTGCCAGCAGCGTATCAAGGACAGTAACAGATACGCAGTATTTT. As protein: CASSVSRTVTDTQYF.

This chain connects TRBV7-2 to TRBJ2-3; possibly TRBD2 for D (6 bases). The CDR3 length is 17 residues. Germline values: CDR1 SGHTA, CDR2 FQGNSA. Trimming removed 1 base from V and 2 bases from J, with 16 bases in between. This chain's CDR3 is CASSLVARDFFTDTQYF. The CDR3 coding sequence is TGTGCCAGCAGCTTAGTTGCCCGGGACTTCTTCACAGATACGCAGTATTTT.

The gene calls are TRBV4-2 and TRBJ2-7, with unresolved D. Germline assignment: CDR1 LGHNA and CDR2 YNFKEQ. V dropped 1 base and J dropped 3 bases, with 19 bases sitting between them. This CDR3 comprises 17 residues. The CDR3 is CASSQAAVTTGLYEQYF. Written as DNA, the CDR3 is TGTGCCAGCAGCCAAGCGGCAGTCACCACGGGCCTCTACGAGCAGTACTTC.

The chain links TRBV18 to TRBJ2-2; 10 positions match TRBD1. V trimming: 5 bases; J trimming: 6 bases; junction bases outside the gene matches: 12. The V gene's germline CDR1 is KGHSH and CDR2 LQKENI. The CDR3 extends over 17 amino acids. This CDR3 reads CASSTYSGTGVSGELFF. The CDR3 nucleotides are TGTGCCAGCTCAACCTACTCCGGGACAGGGGTTTCCGGGGAGCTGTTTTTT.

V gene TRBV30 combines with J gene TRBJ2-7; the match to TRBD1 covers 7 bases. The V gene end was trimmed by 4 bases and the J gene end by 0 bases; junction bases not matched to a gene: 6. CDR1 and CDR2 (germline): GTSNPN, SVGIG (reference sequence). The CDR3 spans 14 residues. CDR3 bases: TGTGCCTGGACCCGCCGGGACAGCTCCTACGAGCAGTACTTC. This encodes CAWTRRDSSYEQYF.

The genes are TRBV7-2 and TRBJ1-2, with 8 bases identical to TRBD1. The CDR3 length is 14 residues. The germline V gene has CDR1 SGHTA and CDR2 FQGNSA. Losses at the gene ends were 6 bases for V and 4 bases for J; bases not matched to a gene: 7. CDR3 DNA: TGTGCCAGCAGTTACACAGGGGGAAGCTATGGCTACACCTTC. This sequence encodes CASSYTGGSYGYTF.

This clone was detected only a few times. The chain carries TRBV7-9 and TRBJ2-7; 13 bases align to TRBD2. Trimming removed 4 bases from V and 3 bases from J; junction bases left unmatched: 12. Germline CDR1 is SEHNR and CDR2 is FQNEAQ (reference sequence). This CDR3 region has 18 residues. The CDR3: CASSSSRGLAGEVYEQYF. The CDR3 DNA follows: TGTGCCAGCAGCTCTTCCCGCGGACTAGCGGGAGAGGTCTACGAGCAGTACTTC.

V usage is TRBV18 and J usage is TRBJ1-5, with D unresolved. The CDR3 sequence is 15 residues long. V lost 7 bases, J lost 2 bases, and 15 bases lay in between. Germline V gene sequence: CDR1 KGHSH, CDR2 LQKENI. The CDR3: CASYRGFFRNQPQHF. CDR3 bases: TGTGCCAGCTACCGCGGGTTCTTCCGCAATCAGCCCCAGCATTTT.

This chain joins TRBV28 and TRBJ2-5; 11 bases match TRBD1. Looked up from germline, CDR1 is MDHEN and CDR2 is SYDVKM. Trimming removed 7 bases from V and 5 bases from J; junction bases left unmatched: 6. CDR3 size: 14 residues. The CDR3 loop is CASIGQGAGETQYF. The CDR3 DNA follows: TGTGCCAGCATCGGACAGGGGGCGGGGGAGACCCAGTACTTC. Supplemented by reference TRBV28 and TRBJ2-5, the full variable domain reads DVKVTQSSRYLVKRTGEKVFLECVQDMDHENMFWYRQDPGLGLRLIYFSYDVKMKEKGDIPEGYSVSREKKERFSLILESASTNQTSMYLCASIGQGAGETQYFGPGTRLLVL.

The V gene is TRBV28, the J gene TRBJ2-5; TRBD1 might be the D (6 bases). V lost 7 bases to trimming and J lost 4 bases, with 19 bases between them. The CDR3 has 15 amino acids. From germline, CDR1 is MDHEN and CDR2 SYDVKM. The CDR3 nucleotides are TGTGCCAGCAAGGGGACACCAAGACCGGGAGAGACCCAGTACTTC. It specifies CASKGTPRPGETQYF.

The gene calls are TRBV3-1 (or the pseudogene TRBV3-2) and TRBJ2-1, with TRBD1 matching over 8 bases. The V gene end was trimmed by 2 bases and the J gene end by 1 base; junction bases not matched to a gene: 4. CDR1 is LGHDT, CDR2 YNNKEL, per germline (reference sequence). This CDR3 contains 16 residues. The CDR3 reads CASSQKTGESYNEQFF. DNA for the CDR3: TGTGCCAGCAGCCAAAAGACAGGGGAATCCTACAATGAGCAGTTCTTC.

The chain employs TRBV9 and TRBJ2-3; D is perhaps TRBD2 (5 bases). This CDR3 has 16 amino acids. The V and J ends lost 4 bases and 2 bases respectively, with 17 bases between them. Looked up from germline, CDR1 is SGDLS and CDR2 is YYNGEE. CDR3 in DNA: TGTGCCAGCAGCTCCGGGGTTTTCCTAACCACAGATACGCAGTATTTT. Translated: CASSSGVFLTTDTQYF.

The chain links TRBV7-3 to TRBJ2-1, with a weak D call TRBD1 (5 bases). Germline V CDR1 and CDR2: SGHTA, FQGTGA. Trimming cost V 5 bases and J 9 bases, with 17 bases left between them. This CDR3 has 14 amino acids. DNA for the CDR3: TGTGCCAGCAGCCCCACCGGGTCGGACACTGAGCAGTTCTTC. Its protein is CASSPTGSDTEQFF.

This clone came up once. The chain combines TRBV7-2 with TRBJ1-1; a weak D match, TRBD1 (5 bases). The germline CDR1 and CDR2 sequences are SGHTA and FQGNSA. V was cut by 5 bases and J by 0 bases, with 10 bases left in between. The CDR3 loop spans 14 amino acids. Here the CDR3 reads CASSLGTVNTEAFF. For the CDR3, the DNA is TGTGCCAGCAGCCTCGGGACGGTGAACACTGAAGCTTTCTTT. The whole variable domain, remainder taken from reference TRBV7-2 and TRBJ1-1, is GAGVSQSPSNKVTEKGKDVELRCDPISGHTALYWYRQSLGQGLEFLIYFQGNSAPDKSGLPSDRFSAERTGGSVSTLTIQRTQQEDSAVYLCASSLGTVNTEAFFGQGTRLTVV.

This chain joins TRBV30 and TRBJ2-1; 7 bases match TRBD2. The CDR3 is 10 residues long. CDR1 and CDR2 from the germline V gene are GTSNPN and SVGIG (reference sequence). V was clipped by 8 bases and J by 15 bases; unmatched bases: 10. DNA of the CDR3: TGTGCCCTCTCCCCGGGACTACCGTTCTTC. Protein product: CALSPGLPFF.

This chain uses TRBV5-1 with TRBJ1-2; D remains unclear. CDR3 length: 14 amino acids. The germline V and J ends were trimmed by 0 bases and 9 bases, with 15 bases remaining between them. Germline V gene sequence: CDR1 SGHRS, CDR2 YFSETQ. CDR3 sequence reads: CASSLEPLEVSYTF. The CDR3 region has the DNA TGCGCCAGCAGCTTGGAACCTCTCGAGGTCAGCTACACCTTC.

This clone was found a few times. CDR3 residues: CASSSHREDEQYF. The DNA of the CDR3 is TGTGCCAGCAGCTCCCACAGGGAAGACGAGCAGTACTTC. This chain links TRBV5-6 with TRBJ2-7, with D perhaps TRBD1 (6 bases). Per the germline V gene, CDR1 is SGHDT and CDR2 is YYEEEE. With 3 bases removed from V and 5 bases from J, the gap between germline ends came to 12 bases. The CDR3 has 13 residues.

The count of this clone is one. CDR3 region: CAWSPLVFGGNTIYF. The DNA of the CDR3 is TGTGCCTGGAGTCCCTTGGTGTTTGGTGGAAACACCATATATTTT. The V call is TRBV30, the J call TRBJ1-3, with no clear D. Between the trimmed V and J ends, which lost 2 bases and 3 bases, there was a span of 14 bases. Germline loops: CDR1 GTSNPN, CDR2 SVGIG (reference sequence). This CDR3 comprises 15 residues.